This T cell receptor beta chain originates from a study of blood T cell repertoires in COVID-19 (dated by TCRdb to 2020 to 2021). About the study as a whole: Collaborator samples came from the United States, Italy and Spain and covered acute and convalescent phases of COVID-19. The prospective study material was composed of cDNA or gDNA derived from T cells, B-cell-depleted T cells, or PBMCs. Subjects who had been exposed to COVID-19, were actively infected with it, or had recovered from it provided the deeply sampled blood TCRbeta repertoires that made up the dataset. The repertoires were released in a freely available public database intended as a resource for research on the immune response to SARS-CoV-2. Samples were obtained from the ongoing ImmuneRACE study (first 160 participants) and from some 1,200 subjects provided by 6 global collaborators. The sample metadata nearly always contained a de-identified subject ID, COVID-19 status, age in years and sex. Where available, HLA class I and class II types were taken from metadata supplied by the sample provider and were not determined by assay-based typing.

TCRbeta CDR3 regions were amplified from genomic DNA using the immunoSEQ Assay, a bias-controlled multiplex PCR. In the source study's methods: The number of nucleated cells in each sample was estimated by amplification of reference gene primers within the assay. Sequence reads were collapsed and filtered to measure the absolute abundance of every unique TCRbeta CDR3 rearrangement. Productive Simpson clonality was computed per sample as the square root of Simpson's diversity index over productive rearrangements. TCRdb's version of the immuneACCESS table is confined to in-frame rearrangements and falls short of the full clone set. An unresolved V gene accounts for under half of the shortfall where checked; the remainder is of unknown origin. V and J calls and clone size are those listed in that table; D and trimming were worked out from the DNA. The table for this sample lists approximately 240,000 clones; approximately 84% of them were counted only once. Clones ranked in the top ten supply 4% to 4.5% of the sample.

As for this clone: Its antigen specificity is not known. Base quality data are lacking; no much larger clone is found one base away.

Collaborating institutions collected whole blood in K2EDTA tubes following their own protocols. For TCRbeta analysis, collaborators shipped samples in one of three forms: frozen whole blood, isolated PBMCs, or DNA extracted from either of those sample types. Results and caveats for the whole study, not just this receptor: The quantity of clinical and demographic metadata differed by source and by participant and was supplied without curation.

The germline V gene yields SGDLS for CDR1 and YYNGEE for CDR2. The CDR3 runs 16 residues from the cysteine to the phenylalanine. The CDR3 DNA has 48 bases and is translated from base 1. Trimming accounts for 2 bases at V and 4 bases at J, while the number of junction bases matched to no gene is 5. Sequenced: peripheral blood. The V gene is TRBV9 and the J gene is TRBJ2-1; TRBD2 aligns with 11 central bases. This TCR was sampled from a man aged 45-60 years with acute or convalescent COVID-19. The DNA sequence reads TGTGCCAGCAGCGTTTATAGCGGGAGGGTTTACAATGAGCAGTTCTTC. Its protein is CASSVYSGRVYNEQFF. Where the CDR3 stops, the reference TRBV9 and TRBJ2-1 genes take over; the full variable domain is DSGVTQTPKHLITATGQRVTLRCSPRSGDLSVYWYQQSLDQGLQFLIQYYNGEERAKGNILERFSAQQFPDLHSELNLSSLELGDSALYFCASSVYSGRVYNEQFFGPGTRLTVL.